Below, 3 T cell receptor beta chains from the same sample are listed, as sequenced in a study of regulatory T cells in long-lasting Graves disease (dated by TCRdb to the early 2020s). This specimen's time point label, per the study, means: newly diagnosed GD, antithyroid drugs for less than 3 months. For both TCR sequencing and RNA sequencing, RNA was extracted from PBMCs using TRIzol. Preparation of the library involved multiplex PCR. Sequencing used an Illumina HiSeq 4000. To build TCR beta libraries, CDR3 regions were amplified by Arm-PCR using iRepertoire HTBI primers. TCRdb reprocessed the public reads (quality trimming at Q25 with fastp, clone calling with MiXCR) and kept in-frame beta chains. Rows are unified per CDR3 protein, each entry keeping the most common DNA and genes. The sample profile shows about 460,000 distinct CDR3 sequences; 12% to 15% of them were found once. The leading ten clones occupy about a sixth of the sample.

This sample was shared with a second study, whose subject was T cells in Graves' hyperthyroidism and ophthalmopathy.

Source: peripheral blood mononuclear cells (PBMCs), taken at new diagnosis, from a patient treated with antithyroid drugs. The receptors were gathered from a woman between 50 and 59 years old with Graves disease. Donor details come from another sample of the same person, matched by shared clones.

This clonotype was detected a few times. A much larger clonotype is one base distant, so this may be a read error. The chain combines TRBV6-2 or TRBV6-3 with TRBJ2-7; tentatively, D is TRBD1 (6 bases). Trimming removed 6 bases at V and 2 bases at J, with 17 bases between. The germline V gene has CDR1 MNHEY and CDR2 SVGEGT. CDR3 size: 15 residues. CDR3 bases: TGTGCCAGCAGCGGACTCGGGACAATACCCTACGAGCAGTACTTC. This encodes CASSGLGTIPYEQYF.

This clonotype was recorded at least ten times. The chain couples TRBV6-2 or TRBV6-3 to TRBJ2-7, with D unresolved. This CDR3 comprises 12 residues. Germline lookup yields CDR1 MNHEY and CDR2 SVGEGT. The ends were cut back, 5 bases at V and 0 bases at J, with 5 bases in the middle. CDR3 sequence (DNA): TGTGCCAGCAGTGAAGTCTCCTACGAGCAGTACTTC. It translates to CASSEVSYEQYF.

This chain connects TRBV5-1 to TRBJ1-1; maybe TRBD1 (6 bases). Germline CDR1 reads SGHRS; CDR2 reads YFSETQ. Trimming shortened V by 4 bases and J by 4 bases, and 14 bases separated the two germline ends. CDR3 length: 14 amino acids. The CDR3 protein is CASSARTDATEAFF. CDR3 nucleotide sequence: TGCGCCAGCAGCGCCCGGACAGACGCCACTGAAGCTTTCTTT.